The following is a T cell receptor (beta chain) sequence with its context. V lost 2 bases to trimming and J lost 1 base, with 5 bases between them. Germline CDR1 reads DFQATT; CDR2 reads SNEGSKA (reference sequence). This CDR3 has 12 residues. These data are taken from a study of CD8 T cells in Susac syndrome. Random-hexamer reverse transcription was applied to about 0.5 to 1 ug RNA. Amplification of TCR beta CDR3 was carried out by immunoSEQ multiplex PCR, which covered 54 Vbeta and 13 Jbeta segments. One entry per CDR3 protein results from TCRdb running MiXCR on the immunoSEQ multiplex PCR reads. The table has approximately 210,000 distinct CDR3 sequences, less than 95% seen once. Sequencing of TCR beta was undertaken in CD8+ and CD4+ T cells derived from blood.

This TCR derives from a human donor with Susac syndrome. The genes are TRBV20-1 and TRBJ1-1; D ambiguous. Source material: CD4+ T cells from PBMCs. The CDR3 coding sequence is TGCAGTGCTAGACGGGGGAACACTGAAGCTTTCTTT. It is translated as CSARRGNTEAFF.